These 8 T cell receptor beta chains were all obtained from the same sample, sequenced in a study of beta chain features in type 1 diabetes. TCRB transcripts that were expressed got sequenced, as all of the isolated RNA had been reverse transcribed. Assay used: immunoSEQ multiplex PCR; TCRdb lists only in-frame clones, some missing. Among approximately 400,000 clones listed, roughly 16% were seen once. The sequencing input was naive CD4+ T cells from blood. Source of these receptors: a woman aged 18-35 years in good health.

This clone showed up just a few times. The chain joins TRBV9 to TRBJ2-6, with D maybe TRBD1 (5 bases). Germline lookup yields CDR1 SGDLS and CDR2 YYNGEE. The CDR3 consists of 15 residues. Between the trimmed V and J ends, which lost 4 bases and 1 base, there was a span of 9 bases. The CDR3 reads CASSLTGSGANVLTF. The CDR3 nucleotides are TGTGCCAGCAGCCTCACAGGATCTGGGGCCAACGTCCTGACTTTC. Looking up the rest from reference TRBV9 and TRBJ2-6 gives the full variable domain: DSGVTQTPKHLITATGQRVTLRCSPRSGDLSVYWYQQSLDQGLQFLIQYYNGEERAKGNILERFSAQQFPDLHSELNLSSLELGDSALYFCASSLTGSGANVLTFGAGSRLTVL.

This clone appeared a few times. This rearrangement joins TRBV7-9 to TRBJ2-4; maybe TRBD2 (6 bases). The CDR3 has 13 residues. The V gene lost 1 base and the J gene lost 8 bases, with 9 bases spanning the gap. The germline V gene has CDR1 SEHNR and CDR2 FQNEAQ (reference sequence). Here the CDR3 reads CASSLVSGDIQYF. In DNA form, the CDR3 reads TGTGCCAGCAGCTTAGTGTCGGGGGACATTCAGTACTTC.

J is TRBJ1-5 and V is TRBV30; D is ambiguous. CDR1 and CDR2 from the germline V gene are GTSNPN and SVGIG (reference sequence). There are 11 residues in the CDR3. The V and J ends lost 5 bases and 9 bases respectively, with 11 bases between them. CDR3 DNA: TGTGCCTGGGGCCGGGCGGGGCCCCAGCATTTT. Amino acid sequence: CAWGRAGPQHF.

This clone was seen only a few times. This chain joins TRBV29-1 and TRBJ1-1, with TRBD1 as a possible D gene (5 bases). The CDR3 spans 13 residues. The germline gives CDR1 SQVTM, CDR2 ANQGSEA. Trimming stripped 7 bases from V and 0 bases from J, with 12 bases between. The CDR3 DNA sequence: TGCAGCGCGGGGGTAGACCTGAACACTGAAGCTTTCTTT. Translating it yields CSAGVDLNTEAFF.

A few counts support this clone. This chain links TRBV29-1 with TRBJ1-2; 9 positions match TRBD1. CDR3 length: 13 residues. CDR1 SQVTM and CDR2 ANQGSEA come from the germline V gene. After removal of 6 bases from V and 3 bases from J, the junction contained 5 bases not matched to a gene. The CDR3 DNA is TGCAGCGTCAGGACAGGGGCTGACTATGGCTACACCTTC. It codes for CSVRTGADYGYTF.

This clone occurred a few times. The gene calls are TRBV19 and TRBJ2-2, with D possibly being TRBD1 (5 bases). V shed 3 bases and J shed 7 bases, with 12 bases lying between them. The germline CDR1 and CDR2 sequences are LNHDA and SQIVND (reference sequence). The CDR3 runs 14 residues. This chain's CDR3 is CASSMAGWVGELFF. The CDR3 nucleotides read TGTGCCAGTAGTATGGCAGGGTGGGTCGGGGAGCTGTTTTTT.

This clone was observed a few times. V usage is TRBV9 and J usage is TRBJ2-1, with D tentatively TRBD2 (8 bases). Germline-derived CDR1 and CDR2 are SGDLS and YYNGEE. V was shortened by 5 bases and J by 7 bases, with 19 bases between the two germline ends. The CDR3 has 15 residues. CDR3 in DNA: TGTGCCAGCAGTAAGGGGGCGGGAGGATGGAATGAGCAGTTCTTC. It yields the protein CASSKGAGGWNEQFF.

The chain couples TRBV7-2 to TRBJ1-4, with 8 positions matching TRBD1. The germline V gene has CDR1 SGHTA and CDR2 FQGNSA. The J segment lost 7 bases and the V segment lost 5 bases, leaving 6 bases of the junction unmatched. The CDR3 runs 14 residues. The CDR3 is CASSLQGGVEKLFF. The CDR3 bases are TGTGCCAGCAGCCTACAGGGGGGGGTTGAAAAACTGTTTTTT.